These 16 T cell receptor beta chains share one sample of origin, sequenced in a study of T cell repertoires in cytomegalovirus infection (dated by TCRdb to between 2019 and 2020). Sequencing instrument: Illumina HiSeq 1500. Through fastp at Q25 and MiXCR, TCRdb rebuilt clones from the public reads, retaining in-frame beta chains. Entries are consolidated by CDR3 protein sequence, retaining the most common genes and DNA. The sample contains fewer than 850,000 distinct CDR3 sequences, around 29% of them found a single time. Of the sample, about an eighth falls within the top ten clones. Taken with the paper, the label for treatment or condition translates to: in vitro stimulation with specific CMV peptide epitopes to enrich CMV-specific T cells. These TCRs' antigens remain unknown. The sample consisted of cultured CD8+ T cells from PBMCs, taken from culture after CMV antigen stimulation. These receptors were obtained from a human donor in good health (CMV status not recorded). Some clones in this sample may be carry-over from other donors' samples.

This clonotype was found a few times. A clone one base away is much larger, so this may be a read error. V is TRBV12-3 or TRBV12-4 and J is TRBJ2-2; no firm D call. There are 11 residues in the CDR3. V shed 7 bases and J shed 7 bases, with 7 bases lying between them. The CDR3 sequence: CASTFHGELFF. The CDR3 DNA follows: TGTGCCAGCACCTTCCACGGGGAGCTGTTTTTT.

The chain is built from TRBV7-9 and TRBJ1-6, with D tentatively TRBD1 (6 bases). This CDR3 spans 18 amino acids. The germline CDR1 and CDR2 sequences are SEHNR and FQNEAQ (reference sequence). The ends were cut back, 1 base at V and 1 base at J, with 14 bases in the middle. In DNA form, the CDR3 reads TGTGCCAGCAGCTTAGTTGGTGGGGGGCGATCCTATAATTCACCCCTCCACTTT. It translates to CASSLVGGGRSYNSPLHF.

V is TRBV12-3 or TRBV12-4 and J is TRBJ1-6, with D uncertain. The CDR3 is 14 residues long. V was trimmed by 8 bases and J by 6 bases, leaving 14 bases between them. In nucleotides, the CDR3 is TGTGCCAGCCGCCTCCGACACTCTAATTCACCCCTCCACTTT. As protein: CASRLRHSNSPLHF.

This clonotype was found many times. This chain uses TRBV19 with TRBJ1-5; no clear D gene. In germline, CDR1 is LNHDA, CDR2 SQIVND (reference sequence). This CDR3 is 14 amino acids long. V gave up 5 bases and J gave up 3 bases, with 11 bases separating them. The CDR3 DNA sequence: TGTGCCAGTAGTCCTGGGCCGTTCAATCAGCCCCAGCATTTT. It is translated as CASSPGPFNQPQHF.

This chain uses TRBV27 with TRBJ2-1; D is unclear. This CDR3 has 16 residues. The germline V gene encodes CDR1 MNHEY and CDR2 SMNVEV (reference sequence). The V gene lost 0 bases and the J gene lost 0 bases, with 9 bases spanning the gap. The CDR3 protein is CASSLSAMHSYNEQFF. In nucleotides, the CDR3 is TGTGCCAGCAGTTTATCAGCGATGCACTCCTACAATGAGCAGTTCTTC.

This clonotype has only a few counts. The chain uses TRBV7-2 and TRBJ2-1; 11 nucleotides agree with TRBD2. Losses at the gene ends were 2 bases for V and 0 bases for J; bases not matched to a gene: 15. In germline, CDR1 is SGHTA, CDR2 FQGNSA. The CDR3 spans 21 residues. CDR3 sequence: CASSLFLGLTSGVNSYNEQFF. The CDR3 DNA reads as TGTGCCAGCAGCTTATTCTTAGGACTGACTAGCGGGGTGAACTCCTACAATGAGCAGTTCTTC.

This chain joins TRBV6-2 or TRBV6-3 and TRBJ1-5, with D tentatively TRBD1 (5 bases). Trimming removed 6 bases at V and 11 bases at J, with 11 bases between. Germline CDR1 MNHEY, CDR2 SVGEGT. This CDR3 comprises 11 residues. Here the CDR3 reads CASSAGTAQHF. CDR3 coding DNA: TGTGCCAGCAGCGCCGGGACTGCCCAGCATTTT.

This clonotype was observed a few times. The chain has TRBV19 and TRBJ1-5; 7 positions agree with TRBD1. V lost 1 base, J lost 2 bases, and 5 bases stayed unmatched. The germline V gene has CDR1 LNHDA and CDR2 SQIVND (reference sequence). The CDR3 consists of 16 residues. The CDR3, as DNA: TGTGCCAGTAGTATAGTGGAGGGGGCAGGCAATCAGCCCCAGCATTTT. Protein product: CASSIVEGAGNQPQHF.

V gene TRBV6-2 or TRBV6-3 combines with J gene TRBJ2-7; D is tentatively TRBD1 or TRBD2 (6 bases each). The CDR3 consists of 15 residues. V lost 6 bases and J 0 bases, leaving 15 bases between the germline ends. Germline lookup yields CDR1 MNHEY and CDR2 SVGEGT. The CDR3 DNA is TGTGCCAGCAGCATCGGGGGCGGCTTCTCCTACGAGCAGTACGTC. The encoded protein is CASSIGGGFSYEQYV.

The CDR3 DNA sequence: TGTGCCACCAGCAGAGATATCGCTCAGGGGGGATACAATGAGCAGTTCTTC. Translated: CATSRDIAQGGYNEQFF. The chain employs TRBV15 and TRBJ2-1, with D perhaps TRBD1 (7 bases). This CDR3 comprises 17 residues. The V end was cut by 0 bases, the J end by 4 bases, with 16 bases between. Per the germline V gene, CDR1 is LNHNV and CDR2 is YYDKDF (reference sequence).

The rearrangement joins TRBV12-3 or TRBV12-4 to TRBJ2-3, with TRBD2 matching over 9 bases. The CDR3 totals 14 residues. Unmatched junction bases numbered 3, after V lost 7 bases and J lost 1 base. CDR3 in amino acids: CASNIAGGTDTQYF. The CDR3, as DNA: TGTGCCAGCAATATAGCGGGAGGCACAGATACGCAGTATTTT.

In its sample, this clonotype was seen a few times. The V and J genes are TRBV28 and TRBJ2-7; weak D call: TRBD1 (5 bases). CDR1 and CDR2 (germline): MDHEN, SYDVKM. V was trimmed by 6 bases and J by 0 bases, leaving 18 bases between them. The CDR3 runs 16 residues. CDR3 protein: CASSSGKGDSSYEQYV. CDR3 DNA: TGTGCCAGCAGCTCGGGTAAAGGCGACAGCTCCTACGAGCAGTACGTC.

This clonotype was detected a few times. The genes are TRBV12-3 or TRBV12-4 and TRBJ2-1, with a tentative D call TRBD1 (5 bases). There are 18 residues in the CDR3. The V and J ends lost 5 bases and 5 bases respectively, with 25 bases between them. The chain's CDR3 is CASSPNHQGIGPDNEQFF. Written as DNA, the CDR3 is TGTGCCAGCAGTCCGAACCATCAGGGTATAGGCCCGGACAATGAGCAGTTCTTC.

This clonotype turned up a few times. V usage is TRBV7-2 and J usage is TRBJ1-5, with TRBD1 identical over 7 bases. This CDR3 is built from 17 residues. CDR1 and CDR2 (germline): SGHTA, FQGNSA. Losses at the gene ends were 1 base for V and 2 bases for J; bases not matched to a gene: 8. The CDR3 DNA is TGTGCCAGCAGCTTAGACCTGGTCGGACAGGGCAATCAGCCCCAGCATTTT. It translates to CASSLDLVGQGNQPQHF.

This rearrangement joins TRBV2 to TRBJ2-1; no clear D. The CDR3 extends over 13 amino acids. The V end was cut by 3 bases, the J end by 6 bases, with 9 bases between. Germline CDR1 is SNHLY and CDR2 is FYNNEI. The CDR3 here is CASSEADSNEQFF. As DNA, the CDR3 is TGTGCCAGCAGTGAGGCCGACTCCAATGAGCAGTTCTTC.

This clonotype was picked up many times. The V call is TRBV7-2, the J call TRBJ1-6; no clear D. The CDR3 totals 18 residues. V shed 1 base and J shed 0 bases, with 13 bases lying between them. Germline V gene lookup returns CDR1 SGHTA and CDR2 FQGNSA. CDR3 sequence reads: CASSLEVAGSSYNSPLHF. CDR3 DNA sequence: TGTGCCAGCAGCTTAGAGGTCGCCGGGAGCTCCTATAATTCACCCCTCCACTTT. Full variable domain (missing parts from reference TRBV7-2 and TRBJ1-6): GAGVSQSPSNKVTEKGKDVELRCDPISGHTALYWYRQSLGQGLEFLIYFQGNSAPDKSGLPSDRFSAERTGGSVSTLTIQRTQQEDSAVYLCASSLEVAGSSYNSPLHFGNGTRLTVT.